The 24 T cell receptor beta chains given below trace back to one sample, sequenced in a study of T cell responses to AZD1222 COVID-19 vaccine. Here immunoSEQ multiplex PCR was the method, and the copy in TCRdb shows in-frame clones only, minus some. The sample yields 68,000 or so clones, roughly 90% seen once. The specimen comprised peripheral blood, sampled on day 0 of AZD1222 vaccination. The receptors were sampled from an adult in good health.

The chain couples TRBV4-1 to TRBJ1-5; tentative D call: TRBD1 (5 bases). The CDR3 sequence is 17 residues long. Per the germline V gene, CDR1 is MGHRA and CDR2 is YSYEKL. V lost 1 base to trimming and J lost 0 bases, with 13 bases between them. CDR3 amino acids: CASSQGTGGYSNQPQHF. The CDR3 DNA is TGCGCCAGCAGCCAAGGAACAGGTGGGTATAGCAATCAGCCCCAGCATTTT.

This chain uses TRBV19 with TRBJ1-2; tentative D call: TRBD1 (5 bases). The germline gives CDR1 LNHDA, CDR2 SQIVND (reference sequence). V was shortened by 4 bases and J by 4 bases, with 10 bases between the two germline ends. This CDR3 spans 13 amino acids. The CDR3 reads CASSTDKLYGYTF. The CDR3 bases are TGTGCCAGTAGTACGGACAAGCTCTATGGCTACACCTTC.

The chain has TRBV10-3 and TRBJ1-1, with TRBD1 matching 9 bases. V dropped 0 bases and J dropped 5; count of bases not matched to a gene: 4. This CDR3 is 15 amino acids long. Germline loops: CDR1 ENHRY, CDR2 SYGVKD. The CDR3 loop is CAISESEGQGTEAFF. CDR3 DNA sequence: TGTGCCATCAGTGAGTCGGAAGGACAGGGGACTGAAGCTTTCTTT.

The chain links TRBV4-3 to TRBJ2-4, with D maybe TRBD2 (6 bases). Germline V gene lookup returns CDR1 LGHNA and CDR2 YSLEER. The CDR3 has 19 residues. The V gene lost 0 bases and the J gene lost 1 base, with 19 bases spanning the gap. CDR3: CASSQDFGVGGAAKNIQYF. CDR3 nucleotides: TGCGCCAGCAGCCAAGATTTTGGGGTCGGGGGAGCGGCCAAAAACATTCAGTACTTC.

Here the CDR3 DNA reads TGCAGCGTCGCGAGGGACAGCGAAAAACTGTTTTTT. This encodes CSVARDSEKLFF. The genes are TRBV29-1 and TRBJ1-4, with TRBD1 matching 7 bases. J lost 8 bases, V lost 6 bases, and 6 bases had no gene match. Germline V gene data show CDR1 as SQVTM and CDR2 as ANQGSEA. CDR3 length: 12 amino acids.

The CDR3 DNA reads as TGTGCCAGCAGCCCAACTGCGGCGGCAACTAATGAAAAACTGTTTTTT. Its translation is CASSPTAAATNEKLFF. The V and J genes are TRBV4-2 and TRBJ1-4, with D uncertain. CDR1 LGHNA and CDR2 YNFKEQ come from the germline V gene. V lost 4 bases and J lost 0, with 12 bases in between. The CDR3 has 16 amino acids.

The V and J genes are TRBV30 and TRBJ1-1; D perhaps matches TRBD1 (5 bases). The V and J ends lost 7 bases and 0 bases respectively, with 18 bases between them. Germline V lookup: CDR1 GTSNPN, CDR2 SVGIG (reference sequence). This CDR3 is built from 15 residues. The CDR3 loop reads CAYRDSRKVNTEAFF. In DNA, the CDR3 is TGTGCCTACCGGGACTCACGAAAGGTGAACACTGAAGCTTTCTTT.

This chain links TRBV30 with TRBJ2-1; D possibly corresponds to TRBD2 (6 bases). V was pared by 2 bases and J by 7 bases, with 12 bases between. From germline, CDR1 is GTSNPN and CDR2 SVGIG (reference sequence). The CDR3 has 13 amino acids. CDR3 DNA sequence: TGTGCCTGGAGTCCCAGACTAGGTAATGAGCAGTTCTTC. Amino acid sequence: CAWSPRLGNEQFF.

The chain is built from TRBV5-4 and TRBJ2-3, with TRBD2 identical over 11 bases. This CDR3 has 17 amino acids. In germline, CDR1 is SGHNT, CDR2 YYREEE (reference sequence). V lost 4 bases to trimming and J lost 5 bases; unmatched junction nucleotides: 12. For the CDR3, the DNA is TGTGCCAGCAGCACCGCCTCTAGCGGGAGGCAAGAAGATACGCAGTATTTT. Translating it yields CASSTASSGRQEDTQYF.

V is TRBV29-1 and J is TRBJ2-5; 8 bases map to TRBD1. With V trimmed by 7 bases and J by 5 bases, 12 bases remained unmatched. Germline values: CDR1 SQVTM, CDR2 ANQGSEA. The CDR3 spans 14 residues. The DNA of the CDR3 is TGCAGCGCCGGTGAGGCAGGGGGCTTGGAGACCCAGTACTTC. Amino acid sequence: CSAGEAGGLETQYF.

The chain is built from TRBV28 and TRBJ2-7; TRBD1 or TRBD2 may be the D gene (5 bases each). Germline CDR1 MDHEN, CDR2 SYDVKM. The V gene lost 3 bases and the J gene lost 3 bases, with 9 bases spanning the gap. This CDR3 is built from 13 residues. The CDR3 is CASSFRGRYEQYF. As DNA, the CDR3 is TGTGCCAGCAGTTTTCGGGGCCGCTACGAGCAGTACTTC.

V and J are TRBV4-1 and TRBJ1-5, with TRBD1 matching 8 bases. The CDR3 runs to 20 residues. Germline V lookup: CDR1 MGHRA, CDR2 YSYEKL. V was pared by 1 base and J by 0 bases, with 14 bases of the junction left unmatched. The DNA of the CDR3 is TGCGCCAGCAGCCAAGGGCAGGGGGCAGCGATTACACCTAGCAATCAGCCCCAGCATTTT. Translated, it gives CASSQGQGAAITPSNQPQHF.

This clone showed up just once. J is TRBJ1-1 and V is TRBV10-3; 7 bases agree with TRBD1. The CDR3 consists of 13 residues. Germline trimming cut 5 bases from V and 5 bases from J; bases unmatched to any gene: 5. Germline assignment: CDR1 ENHRY and CDR2 SYGVKD. The CDR3 loop is CAISQGGGTEAFF. In nucleotides, the CDR3 is TGTGCCATCAGTCAGGGGGGAGGGACTGAAGCTTTCTTT.

The rearrangement joins TRBV10-2 to TRBJ2-7, with TRBD2 matching over 7 bases. With 6 bases clipped from V and 4 bases from J, the junction kept 9 bases outside the gene matches. CDR3 length equals 14 residues. The V gene's germline CDR1 is WSHSY and CDR2 SAAADI. The CDR3, as DNA: TGCGCCAGCAGGAAAAGCGGGATCTCTTACGAGCAGTACTTC. Amino acid sequence: CASRKSGISYEQYF.

The rearrangement links TRBV18 to TRBJ2-7; 11 bases fit TRBD2. The CDR3 consists of 16 residues. Trimming at V came to 3 bases and at J to 4 bases, leaving 8 bases not matched to a gene. CDR1 KGHSH and CDR2 LQKENI come from the germline V gene. The CDR3, as DNA: TGTGCCAGCTCACCTCTTGATAGCGGGAGGGCGTACGAGCAGTACTTC. Its translation: CASSPLDSGRAYEQYF. Combining the CDR3 with reference TRBV18 and TRBJ2-7 gives the whole variable domain NAGVMQNPRHLVRRRGQEARLRCSPMKGHSHVYWYRQLPEEGLKFMVYLQKENIIDESGMPKERFSAEFPKEGPSILRIQQVVRGDSAAYFCASSPLDSGRAYEQYFGPGTRLTVT.

The genes are TRBV6-5 and TRBJ1-1; D unclear. Germline V CDR1 and CDR2: MNHEY, SVGAGI. The CDR3 runs to 12 residues. Trimming removed 7 bases at V and 1 base at J, with 7 bases between. Here the CDR3 reads CASITWNTEAFF. CDR3 bases: TGTGCCAGCATTACCTGGAACACTGAAGCTTTCTTT.

The V gene is TRBV15, the J gene TRBJ1-1, with unresolved D. The CDR3 totals 17 residues. Trimming took 1 base from V and 3 from J, leaving 18 bases between them. Germline V gene sequence: CDR1 LNHNV, CDR2 YYDKDF (reference sequence). The CDR3 here is CATSRAPRRVRDTEAFF. The DNA of the CDR3 is TGTGCCACCAGCAGAGCCCCACGGAGGGTTCGGGACACTGAAGCTTTCTTT.

The chain couples TRBV28 to TRBJ2-7; 8 bases align to TRBD2. Per germline, CDR1 MDHEN and CDR2 SYDVKM. The CDR3 spans 14 residues. The J segment lost 0 bases and the V segment lost 8 bases, leaving 6 bases of the junction unmatched. The CDR3 is CASDESGSSYEQYF. The CDR3 region has the DNA TGTGCCAGCGATGAAAGCGGGAGCTCCTACGAGCAGTACTTC.

This clone was observed a single time. This chain connects TRBV19 to TRBJ1-5; unclear D gene. V dropped 7 bases and J dropped 2 bases, with 18 bases sitting between them. The CDR3 runs to 16 residues. The germline V gene has CDR1 LNHDA and CDR2 SQIVND (reference sequence). The CDR3 DNA reads TGTGCCAGTACCAGTCCCGTAGCTCGGGGCAATCAGCCCCAGCATTTT. Protein: CASTSPVARGNQPQHF.

The rearrangement joins TRBV7-2 to TRBJ1-5; TRBD1 is a possible D gene (6 bases). Per the germline V gene, CDR1 is SGHTA and CDR2 is FQGNSA. The CDR3 totals 17 residues. The germline V and J ends were trimmed by 5 bases and 4 bases, with 21 bases remaining between them. CDR3 coding DNA: TGTGCCAGCAGCGCCAACCCGGACAGAACCGGGAATCAGCCCCAGCATTTT. This sequence encodes CASSANPDRTGNQPQHF.

The V call is TRBV11-2, the J call TRBJ2-7; 14 bases fit TRBD2. With V trimmed by 5 bases and J by 3 bases, 3 bases remained unmatched. Germline CDR1 reads SGHAT; CDR2 reads FQNNGV. The CDR3 extends over 15 amino acids. The CDR3 loop is CASSTGLAGVYEQYF. Here the CDR3 DNA reads TGTGCCAGCAGCACGGGACTAGCGGGAGTCTACGAGCAGTACTTC.

The chain is built from TRBV4-1 and TRBJ2-1; D gene uncertain. CDR1 and CDR2 (germline): MGHRA, YSYEKL. The CDR3 is made up of 13 amino acids. V lost 0 bases and J 8 bases, leaving 8 bases between the germline ends. The CDR3 coding sequence is TGCGCCAGCAGCCAAGATTTAGGCGATGAGCAGTTCTTC. This gives the protein CASSQDLGDEQFF.

This rearrangement joins TRBV29-1 to TRBJ2-7; D is uncertain. The germline CDR1 and CDR2 sequences are SQVTM and ANQGSEA. V gave up 5 bases and J gave up 1 base, with 9 bases separating them. This CDR3 contains 12 residues. The CDR3 sequence is CSVYDGSYEQYF. DNA for the CDR3: TGCAGCGTTTATGACGGTTCCTACGAGCAGTACTTC.

CDR3 residues: CASSGLAGYNEQFF. CDR3 nucleotide sequence: TGTGCCAGCAGCGGACTAGCCGGCTACAATGAGCAGTTCTTC. This chain links TRBV11-2 with TRBJ2-1; 8 nucleotides line up with TRBD2. The ends lost 5 bases at V and 3 bases at J; junction bases unmatched: 3. Germline lookup yields CDR1 SGHAT and CDR2 FQNNGV. The CDR3 extends over 14 amino acids.